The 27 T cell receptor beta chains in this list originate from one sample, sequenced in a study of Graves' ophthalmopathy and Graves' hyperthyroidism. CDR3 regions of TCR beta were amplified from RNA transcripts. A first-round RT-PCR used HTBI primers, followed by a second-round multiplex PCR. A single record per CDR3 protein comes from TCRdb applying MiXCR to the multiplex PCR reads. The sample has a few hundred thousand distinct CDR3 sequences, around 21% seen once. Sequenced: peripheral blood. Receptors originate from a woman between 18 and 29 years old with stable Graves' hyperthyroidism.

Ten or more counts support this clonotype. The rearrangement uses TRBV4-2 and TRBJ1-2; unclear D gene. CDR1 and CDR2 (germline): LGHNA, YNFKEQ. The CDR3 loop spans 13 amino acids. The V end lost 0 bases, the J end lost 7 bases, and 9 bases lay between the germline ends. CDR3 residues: CASSQDLRGGYTF. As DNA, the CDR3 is TGTGCCAGCAGCCAAGATCTCCGGGGTGGCTACACCTTC.

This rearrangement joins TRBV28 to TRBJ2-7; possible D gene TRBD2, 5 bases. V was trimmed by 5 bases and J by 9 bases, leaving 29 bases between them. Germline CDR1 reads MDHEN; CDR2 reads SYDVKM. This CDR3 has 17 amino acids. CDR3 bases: TGTGCCAGCAGTCCCACGCGAGGAAGCGCACCCTTGAGGGCGCAGTACTTC. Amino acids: CASSPTRGSAPLRAQYF.

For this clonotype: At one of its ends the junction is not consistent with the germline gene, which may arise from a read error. This chain's CDR3 is CASRFRGRVAKNIKYF. CDR3 DNA: TGTGCCAGCAGATTTCGGGGGCGCGTCGCCAAAAACATTAAGTACTTC. J is TRBJ2-4 and V is TRBV6-1; D is perhaps TRBD1 or TRBD2 (6 bases each). Per the germline V gene, CDR1 is MNHNS and CDR2 is SASEGT. The length of the CDR3 is 16 residues.

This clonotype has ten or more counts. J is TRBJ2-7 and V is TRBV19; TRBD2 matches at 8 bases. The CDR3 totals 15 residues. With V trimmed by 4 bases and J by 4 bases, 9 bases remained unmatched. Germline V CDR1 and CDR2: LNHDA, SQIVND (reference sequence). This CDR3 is CASSKLAGGAYEQYF. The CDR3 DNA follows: TGTGCCAGTAGTAAACTGGCGGGAGGAGCGTACGAGCAGTACTTC.

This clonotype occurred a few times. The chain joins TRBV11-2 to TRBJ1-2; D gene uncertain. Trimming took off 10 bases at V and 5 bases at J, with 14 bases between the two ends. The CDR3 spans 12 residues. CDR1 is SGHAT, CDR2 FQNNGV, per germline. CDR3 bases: TGTGCCACCGAGGCTCCCTTTTATGGCTACACCTTC. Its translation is CATEAPFYGYTF.

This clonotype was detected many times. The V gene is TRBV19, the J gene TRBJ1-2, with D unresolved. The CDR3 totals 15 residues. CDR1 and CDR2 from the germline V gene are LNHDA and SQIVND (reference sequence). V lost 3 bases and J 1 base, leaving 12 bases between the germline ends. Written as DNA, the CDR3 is TGTGCCAGTAGTATTCAGCTGGGCCGTAACTATGGCTACACCTTC. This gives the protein CASSIQLGRNYGYTF.

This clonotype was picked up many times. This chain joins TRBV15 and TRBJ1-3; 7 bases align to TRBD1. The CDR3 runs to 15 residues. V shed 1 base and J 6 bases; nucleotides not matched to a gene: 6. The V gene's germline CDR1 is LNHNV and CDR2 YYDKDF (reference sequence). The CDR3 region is CATSRATGEENTIYF. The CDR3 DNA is TGTGCCACCAGCAGAGCCACAGGGGAAGAAAACACCATATATTTT. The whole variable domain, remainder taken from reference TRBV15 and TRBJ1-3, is DAMVIQNPRYQVTQFGKPVTLSCSQTLNHNVMYWYQQKSSQAPKLLFHYYDKDFNNEADTPDNFQSRRPNTSFCFLDIRSPGLGDTAMYLCATSRATGEENTIYFGEGSWLTVV.

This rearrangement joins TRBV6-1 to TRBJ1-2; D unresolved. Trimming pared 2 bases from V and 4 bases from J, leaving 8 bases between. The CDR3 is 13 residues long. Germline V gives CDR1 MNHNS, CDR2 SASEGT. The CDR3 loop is CASSESSLYGYTF. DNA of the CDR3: TGTGCCAGCAGTGAAAGTTCCCTCTATGGCTACACCTTC.

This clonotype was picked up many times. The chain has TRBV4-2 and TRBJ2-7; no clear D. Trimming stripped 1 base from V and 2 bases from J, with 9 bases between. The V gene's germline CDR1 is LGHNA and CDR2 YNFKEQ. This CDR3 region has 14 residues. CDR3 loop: CASSQVVFTYEQYF. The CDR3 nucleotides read TGTGCCAGCAGCCAAGTAGTATTTACCTACGAGCAGTACTTC.

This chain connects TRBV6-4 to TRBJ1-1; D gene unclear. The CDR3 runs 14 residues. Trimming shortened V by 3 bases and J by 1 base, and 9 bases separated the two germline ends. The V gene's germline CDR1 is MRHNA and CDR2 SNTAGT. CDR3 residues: CASSDGESNTEAFF. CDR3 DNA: TGTGCCAGCAGTGATGGGGAATCGAACACTGAAGCTTTCTTT.

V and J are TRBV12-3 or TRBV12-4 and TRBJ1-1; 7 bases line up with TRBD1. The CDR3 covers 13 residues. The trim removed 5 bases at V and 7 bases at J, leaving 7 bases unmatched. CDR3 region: CASSLTGRSEAFF. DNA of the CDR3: TGTGCCAGCAGTCTGACAGGGCGGAGTGAAGCTTTCTTT.

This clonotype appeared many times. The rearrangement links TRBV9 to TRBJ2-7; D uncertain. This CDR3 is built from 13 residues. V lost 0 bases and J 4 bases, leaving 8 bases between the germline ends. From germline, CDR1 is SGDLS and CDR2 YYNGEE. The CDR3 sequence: CASSVGPGYEQYF. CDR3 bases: TGTGCCAGCAGCGTAGGTCCGGGTTACGAGCAGTACTTC.

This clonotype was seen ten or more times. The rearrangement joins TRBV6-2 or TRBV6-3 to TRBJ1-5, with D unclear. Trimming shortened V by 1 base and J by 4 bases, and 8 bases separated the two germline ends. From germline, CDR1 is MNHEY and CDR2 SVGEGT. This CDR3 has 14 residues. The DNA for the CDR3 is TGTGCCAGCAGTTACTTAGACGGGAATCAGCCCCAGCATTTT. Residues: CASSYLDGNQPQHF.

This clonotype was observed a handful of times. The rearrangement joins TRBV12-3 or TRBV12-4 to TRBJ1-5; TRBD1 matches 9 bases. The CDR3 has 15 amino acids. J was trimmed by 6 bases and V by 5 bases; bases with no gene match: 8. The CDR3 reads CASSLGQGLTQPQHF. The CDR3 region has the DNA TGTGCCAGCAGTCTTGGACAGGGGCTCACTCAGCCCCAGCATTTT.

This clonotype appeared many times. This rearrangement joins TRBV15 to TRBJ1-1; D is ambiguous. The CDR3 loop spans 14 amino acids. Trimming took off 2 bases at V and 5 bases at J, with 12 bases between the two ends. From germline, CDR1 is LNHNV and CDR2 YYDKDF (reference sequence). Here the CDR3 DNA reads TGTGCCACCAGCAGACTGCCTTGGGGTACTGAAGCTTTCTTT. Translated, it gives CATSRLPWGTEAFF.

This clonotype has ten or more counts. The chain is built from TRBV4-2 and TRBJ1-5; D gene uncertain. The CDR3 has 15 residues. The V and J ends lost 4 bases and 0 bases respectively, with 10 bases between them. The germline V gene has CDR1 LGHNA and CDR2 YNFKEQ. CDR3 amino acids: CASSRDRYSNQPQHF. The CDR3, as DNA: TGTGCCAGCAGCCGAGACCGGTATAGCAATCAGCCCCAGCATTTT.

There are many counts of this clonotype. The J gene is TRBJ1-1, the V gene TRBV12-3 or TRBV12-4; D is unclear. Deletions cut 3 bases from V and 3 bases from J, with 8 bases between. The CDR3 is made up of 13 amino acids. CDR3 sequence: CASSLGLYTEAFF. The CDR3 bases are TGTGCCAGCAGTTTGGGTCTTTACACTGAAGCTTTCTTT.

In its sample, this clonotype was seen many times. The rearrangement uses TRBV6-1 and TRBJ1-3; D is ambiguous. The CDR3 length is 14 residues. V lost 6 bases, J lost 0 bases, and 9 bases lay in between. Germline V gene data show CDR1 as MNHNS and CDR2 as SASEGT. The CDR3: CASRVSSSGNTIYF. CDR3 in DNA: TGTGCCAGCAGAGTTTCAAGCTCTGGAAACACCATATATTTT.

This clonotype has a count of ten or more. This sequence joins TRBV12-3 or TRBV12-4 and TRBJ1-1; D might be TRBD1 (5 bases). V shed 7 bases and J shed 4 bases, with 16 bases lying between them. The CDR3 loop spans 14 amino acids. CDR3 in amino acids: CASTQGGLRTEAFF. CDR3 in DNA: TGTGCCAGCACCCAGGGAGGGTTACGCACTGAAGCTTTCTTT.

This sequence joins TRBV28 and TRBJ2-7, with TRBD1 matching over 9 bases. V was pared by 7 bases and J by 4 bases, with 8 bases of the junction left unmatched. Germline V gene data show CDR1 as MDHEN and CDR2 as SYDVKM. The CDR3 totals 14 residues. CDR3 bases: TGTGCCAGCACAACGGACAGGGGTTTGTACGAGCAGTACTTC. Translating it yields CASTTDRGLYEQYF. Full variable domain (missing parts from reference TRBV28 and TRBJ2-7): DVKVTQSSRYLVKRTGEKVFLECVQDMDHENMFWYRQDPGLGLRLIYFSYDVKMKEKGDIPEGYSVSREKKERFSLILESASTNQTSMYLCASTTDRGLYEQYFGPGTRLTVT.

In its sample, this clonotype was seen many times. The CDR3 region has the DNA TGTGCCAGCAGTTGGGCCGGGACAGGGAACTATGGCTACACCTTC. Its translation is CASSWAGTGNYGYTF. The genes are TRBV6-2 or TRBV6-3 and TRBJ1-2, with TRBD1 matching over 9 bases. The J segment lost 2 bases and the V segment lost 4 bases, leaving 5 bases of the junction unmatched. CDR1 MNHEY and CDR2 SVGEGT come from the germline V gene. CDR3 length: 15 residues.

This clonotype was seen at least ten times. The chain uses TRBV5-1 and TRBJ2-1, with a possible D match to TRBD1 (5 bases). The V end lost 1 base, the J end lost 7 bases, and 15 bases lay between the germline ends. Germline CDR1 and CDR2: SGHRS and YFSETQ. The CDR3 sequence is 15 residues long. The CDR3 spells CASSLPQGRRNEQFF. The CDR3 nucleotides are TGCGCCAGCAGCTTGCCCCAGGGCCGGCGGAATGAGCAGTTCTTC.

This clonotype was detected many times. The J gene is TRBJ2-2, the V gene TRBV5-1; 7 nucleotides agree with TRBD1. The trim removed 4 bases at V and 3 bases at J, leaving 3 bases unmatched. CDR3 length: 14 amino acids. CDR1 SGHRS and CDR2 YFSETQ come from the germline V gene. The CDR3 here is CASSTTGDTGELFF. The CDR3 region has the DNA TGCGCCAGCAGCACAACAGGGGACACCGGGGAGCTGTTTTTT.

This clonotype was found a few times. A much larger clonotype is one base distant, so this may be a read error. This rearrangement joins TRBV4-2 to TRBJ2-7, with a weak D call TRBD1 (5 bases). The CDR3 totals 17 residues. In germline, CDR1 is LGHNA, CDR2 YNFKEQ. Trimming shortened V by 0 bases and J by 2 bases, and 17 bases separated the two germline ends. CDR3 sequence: CASSQDQGHSLTYEQYF. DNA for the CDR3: TGTGCCAGCAGCCAAGATCAGGGCCATTCGCTTACCTACGAGCAGTACTTC.

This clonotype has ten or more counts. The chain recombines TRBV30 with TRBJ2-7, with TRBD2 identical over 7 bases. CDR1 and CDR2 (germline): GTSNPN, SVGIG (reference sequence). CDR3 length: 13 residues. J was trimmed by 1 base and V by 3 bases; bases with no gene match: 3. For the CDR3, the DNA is TGTGCCTGGAGATTAGCGGGTTCCTACGAGCAGTACTTC. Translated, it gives CAWRLAGSYEQYF.

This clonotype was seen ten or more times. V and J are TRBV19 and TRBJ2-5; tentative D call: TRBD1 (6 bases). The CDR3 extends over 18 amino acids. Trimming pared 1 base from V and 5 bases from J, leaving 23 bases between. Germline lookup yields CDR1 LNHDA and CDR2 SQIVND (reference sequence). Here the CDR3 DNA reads TGTGCCAGTAGTATAGCGATACCCGGGACACGGTTCGGGGAGACCCAGTACTTC. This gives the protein CASSIAIPGTRFGETQYF. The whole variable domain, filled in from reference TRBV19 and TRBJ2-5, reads DGGITQSPKYLFRKEGQNVTLSCEQNLNHDAMYWYRQDPGQGLRLIYYSQIVNDFQKGDIAEGYSVSREKKESFPLTVTSAQKNPTAFYLCASSIAIPGTRFGETQYFGPGTRLLVL.

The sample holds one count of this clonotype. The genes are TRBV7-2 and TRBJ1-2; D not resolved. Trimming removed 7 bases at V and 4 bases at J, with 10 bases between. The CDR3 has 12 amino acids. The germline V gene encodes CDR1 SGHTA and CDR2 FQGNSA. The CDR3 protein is CASTGGPYGYTF. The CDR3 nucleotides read TGTGCCAGCACGGGCGGCCCCTATGGCTACACCTTC.